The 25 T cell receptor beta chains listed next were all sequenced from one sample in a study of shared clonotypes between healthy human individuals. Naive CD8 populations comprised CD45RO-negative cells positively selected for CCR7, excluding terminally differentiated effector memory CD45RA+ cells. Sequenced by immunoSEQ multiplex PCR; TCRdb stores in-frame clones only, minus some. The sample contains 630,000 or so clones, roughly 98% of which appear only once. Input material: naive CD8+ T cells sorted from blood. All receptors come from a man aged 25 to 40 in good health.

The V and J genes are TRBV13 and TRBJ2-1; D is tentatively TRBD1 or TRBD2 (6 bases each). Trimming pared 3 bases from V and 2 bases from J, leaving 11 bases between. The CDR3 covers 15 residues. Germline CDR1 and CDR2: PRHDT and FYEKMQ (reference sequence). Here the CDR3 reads CASSFRGLAYNEQFF. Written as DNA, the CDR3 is TGTGCCAGCAGCTTCCGGGGGCTTGCCTACAATGAGCAGTTCTTC.

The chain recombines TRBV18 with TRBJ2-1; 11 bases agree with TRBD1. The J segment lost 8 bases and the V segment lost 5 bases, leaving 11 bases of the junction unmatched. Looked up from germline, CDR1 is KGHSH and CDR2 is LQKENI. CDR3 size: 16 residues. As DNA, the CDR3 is TGTGCCAGCTCAACCACTTGGACAGGGGGCTTCGATGAGCAGTTCTTC. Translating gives CASSTTWTGGFDEQFF.

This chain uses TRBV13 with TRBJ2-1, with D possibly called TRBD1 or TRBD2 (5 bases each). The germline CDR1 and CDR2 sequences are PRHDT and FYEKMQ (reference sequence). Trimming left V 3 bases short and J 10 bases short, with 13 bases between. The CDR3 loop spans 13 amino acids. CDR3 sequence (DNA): TGTGCCAGCAGCTTCTCGGGGCGGTGGGAGCAGTTCTTC. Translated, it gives CASSFSGRWEQFF. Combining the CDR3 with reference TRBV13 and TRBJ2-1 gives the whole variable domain AAGVIQSPRHLIKEKRETATLKCYPIPRHDTVYWYQQGPGQDPQFLISFYEKMQSDKGSIPDRFSAQQFSDYHSELNMSSLELGDSALYFCASSFSGRWEQFFGPGTRLTVL.

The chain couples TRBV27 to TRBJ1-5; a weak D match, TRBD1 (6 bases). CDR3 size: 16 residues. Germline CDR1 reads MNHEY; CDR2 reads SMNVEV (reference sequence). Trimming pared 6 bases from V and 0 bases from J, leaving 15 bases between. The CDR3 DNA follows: TGTGCCAGCAGAAGTACAGGGATTTATAGCAATCAGCCCCAGCATTTT. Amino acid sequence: CASRSTGIYSNQPQHF.

In DNA form, the CDR3 reads TGTGCCAGCAGCGTCATGGAGGGCGACGAGCAGTACTTC. Translated, it gives CASSVMEGDEQYF. The chain recombines TRBV9 with TRBJ2-7; tentatively, D is TRBD2 (6 bases). V was trimmed by 2 bases and J by 5 bases, leaving 11 bases between them. Germline V lookup: CDR1 SGDLS, CDR2 YYNGEE. The CDR3 loop spans 13 amino acids. The full variable domain, with the rest looked up from reference TRBV9 and TRBJ2-7, is DSGVTQTPKHLITATGQRVTLRCSPRSGDLSVYWYQQSLDQGLQFLIQYYNGEERAKGNILERFSAQQFPDLHSELNLSSLELGDSALYFCASSVMEGDEQYFGPGTRLTVT.

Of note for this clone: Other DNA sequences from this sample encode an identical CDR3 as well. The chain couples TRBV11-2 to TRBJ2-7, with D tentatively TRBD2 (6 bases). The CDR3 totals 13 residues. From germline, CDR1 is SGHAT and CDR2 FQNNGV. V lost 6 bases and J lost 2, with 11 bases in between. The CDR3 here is CASSLGGTYEQYF. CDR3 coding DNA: TGTGCCAGCAGTCTTGGGGGGACCTACGAGCAGTACTTC.

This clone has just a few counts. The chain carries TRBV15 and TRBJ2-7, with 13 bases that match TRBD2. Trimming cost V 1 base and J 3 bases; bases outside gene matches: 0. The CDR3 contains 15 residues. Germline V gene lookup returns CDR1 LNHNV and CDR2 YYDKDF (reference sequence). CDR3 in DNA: TGTGCCACCAGCAGAGGGACTAGCGGGAGCTACGAGCAGTACTTC. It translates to CATSRGTSGSYEQYF.

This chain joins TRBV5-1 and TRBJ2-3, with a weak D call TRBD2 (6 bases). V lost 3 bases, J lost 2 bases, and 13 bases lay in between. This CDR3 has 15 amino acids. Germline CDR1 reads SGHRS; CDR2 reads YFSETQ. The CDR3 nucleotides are TGCGCCAGCAGCTCGGTTGCGGGATACACAGATACGCAGTATTTT. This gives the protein CASSSVAGYTDTQYF.

For the CDR3, the DNA is TGTGCCAGCAGTGAAGTTATCGGATACGAGCAGTACTTC. Its translation is CASSEVIGYEQYF. J is TRBJ2-7 and V is TRBV6-1, with unresolved D. The length of the CDR3 is 13 residues. Per germline, CDR1 MNHNS and CDR2 SASEGT. V was cut by 1 base and J by 4 bases, with 8 bases left in between.

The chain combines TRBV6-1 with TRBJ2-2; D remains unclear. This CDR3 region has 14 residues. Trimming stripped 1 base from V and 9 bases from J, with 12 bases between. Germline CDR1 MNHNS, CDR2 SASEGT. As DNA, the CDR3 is TGTGCCAGCAGTGAAGGAAACTGGATCCGGGAGCTGTTTTTT. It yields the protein CASSEGNWIRELFF.

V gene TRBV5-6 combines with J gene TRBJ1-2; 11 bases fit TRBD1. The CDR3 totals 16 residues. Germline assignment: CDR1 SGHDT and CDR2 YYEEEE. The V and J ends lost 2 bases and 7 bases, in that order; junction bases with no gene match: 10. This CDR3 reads CASSFALQGQGAGYTF. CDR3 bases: TGTGCCAGCAGCTTTGCTCTGCAAGGACAGGGGGCTGGCTACACCTTC.

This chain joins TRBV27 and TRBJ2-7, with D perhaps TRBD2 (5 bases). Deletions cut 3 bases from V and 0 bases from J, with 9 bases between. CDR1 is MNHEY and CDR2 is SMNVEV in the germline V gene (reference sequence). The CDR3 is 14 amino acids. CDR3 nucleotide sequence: TGTGCCAGCAGTTTGGGAGCGGCCTCCTACGAGCAGTACTTC. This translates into CASSLGAASYEQYF.

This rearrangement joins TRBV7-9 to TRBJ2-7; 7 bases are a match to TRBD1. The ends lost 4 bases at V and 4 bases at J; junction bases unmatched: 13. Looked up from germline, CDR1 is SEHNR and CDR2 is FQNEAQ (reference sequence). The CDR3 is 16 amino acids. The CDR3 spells CASSSEGQWKRYEQYF. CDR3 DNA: TGTGCCAGCAGCTCAGAGGGACAGTGGAAGAGGTACGAGCAGTACTTC.

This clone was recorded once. DNA for the CDR3: TGTGCCAGCAGAAAAGGACAGACCTACGAGCAGTACTTC. Amino acid sequence: CASRKGQTYEQYF. V usage is TRBV7-9 and J usage is TRBJ2-7; possibly TRBD1 for D (6 bases). Trimming took 6 bases from V and 2 from J, leaving 11 bases between them. The CDR3 has 13 residues. Germline CDR1 is SEHNR and CDR2 is FQNEAQ (reference sequence).

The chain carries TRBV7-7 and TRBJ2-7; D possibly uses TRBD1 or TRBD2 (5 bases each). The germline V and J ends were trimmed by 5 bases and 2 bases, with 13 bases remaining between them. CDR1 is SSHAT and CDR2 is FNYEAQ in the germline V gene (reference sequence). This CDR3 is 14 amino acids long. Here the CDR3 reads CASSNRDRTYEQYF. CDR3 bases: TGTGCCAGCAGCAACCGGGACCGAACCTACGAGCAGTACTTC.

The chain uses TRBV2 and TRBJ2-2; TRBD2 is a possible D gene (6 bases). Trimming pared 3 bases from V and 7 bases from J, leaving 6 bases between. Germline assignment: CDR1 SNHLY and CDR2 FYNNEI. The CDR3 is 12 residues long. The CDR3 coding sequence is TGTGCCAGCAGTGAGGAGGGCGGGGAGCTGTTTTTT. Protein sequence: CASSEEGGELFF. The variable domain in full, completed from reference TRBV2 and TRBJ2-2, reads EPEVTQTPSHQVTQMGQEVILRCVPISNHLYFYWYRQILGQKVEFLVSFYNNEISEKSEIFDDQFSVERPDGSNFTLKIRSTKLEDSAMYFCASSEEGGELFFGEGSRLTVL.

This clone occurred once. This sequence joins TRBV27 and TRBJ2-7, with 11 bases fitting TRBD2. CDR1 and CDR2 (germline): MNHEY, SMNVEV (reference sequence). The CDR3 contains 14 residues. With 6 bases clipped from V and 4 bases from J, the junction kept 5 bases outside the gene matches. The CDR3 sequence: CASRPSGRSYEQYF. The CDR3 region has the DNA TGTGCCAGCAGACCTAGCGGGAGGTCGTACGAGCAGTACTTC.

This CDR3 reads CASSLAFGTSGPDTDTQYF. The DNA of the CDR3 is TGTGCCAGCAGCTTAGCATTCGGGACTAGCGGGCCGGACACAGATACGCAGTATTTT. The chain carries TRBV11-2 and TRBJ2-3; 12 nucleotides line up with TRBD2. Germline V gene sequence: CDR1 SGHAT, CDR2 FQNNGV. Trimming cost V 1 base and J 2 bases; bases outside gene matches: 10. The CDR3 has 19 amino acids.

The chain's CDR3 is CASSYSPTGLTEAFF. Here the CDR3 DNA reads TGTGCCAGCAGTTACTCCCCCACGGGGCTCACTGAAGCTTTCTTT. The rearrangement links TRBV6-5 to TRBJ1-1, with TRBD1 as a possible D gene (5 bases). The V end lost 0 bases, the J end lost 4 bases, and 12 bases lay between the germline ends. Germline-derived CDR1 and CDR2 are MNHEY and SVGAGI. The CDR3 is made up of 15 amino acids.

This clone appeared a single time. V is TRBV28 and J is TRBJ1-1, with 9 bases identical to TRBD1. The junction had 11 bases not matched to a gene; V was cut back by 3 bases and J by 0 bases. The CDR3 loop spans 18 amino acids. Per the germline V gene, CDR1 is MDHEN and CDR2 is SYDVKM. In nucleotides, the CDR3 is TGTGCCAGCAGTTTGGGGACAGGGAATTTTAACATGAACACTGAAGCTTTCTTT. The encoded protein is CASSLGTGNFNMNTEAFF.

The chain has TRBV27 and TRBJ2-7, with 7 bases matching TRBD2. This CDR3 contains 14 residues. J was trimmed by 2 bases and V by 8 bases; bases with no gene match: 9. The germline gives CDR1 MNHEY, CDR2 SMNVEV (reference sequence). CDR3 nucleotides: TGTGCCAGCGGACTCACTAGCGAAACCTACGAGCAGTACTTC. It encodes CASGLTSETYEQYF.

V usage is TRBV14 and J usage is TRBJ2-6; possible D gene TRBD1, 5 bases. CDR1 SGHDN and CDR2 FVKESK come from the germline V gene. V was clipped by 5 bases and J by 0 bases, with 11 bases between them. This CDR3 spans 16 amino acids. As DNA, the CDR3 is TGTGCCAGCAGCAATGCAGGGTTCTCTGGGGCCAACGTCCTGACTTTC. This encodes CASSNAGFSGANVLTF.

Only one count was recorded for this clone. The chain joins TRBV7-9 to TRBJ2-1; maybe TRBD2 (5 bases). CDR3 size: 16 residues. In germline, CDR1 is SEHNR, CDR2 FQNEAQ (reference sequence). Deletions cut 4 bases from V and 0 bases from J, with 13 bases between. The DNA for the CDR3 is TGTGCCAGCAGCTCCTCGACTACCCGCTCCTACAATGAGCAGTTCTTC. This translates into CASSSSTTRSYNEQFF.

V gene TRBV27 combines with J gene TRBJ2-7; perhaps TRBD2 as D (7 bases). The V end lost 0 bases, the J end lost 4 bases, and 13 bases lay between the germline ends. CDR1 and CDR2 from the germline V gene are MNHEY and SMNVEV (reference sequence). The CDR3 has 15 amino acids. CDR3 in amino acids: CASSLSGGGWYEQYF. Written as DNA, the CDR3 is TGTGCCAGCAGTTTATCAGGGGGGGGTTGGTACGAGCAGTACTTC.

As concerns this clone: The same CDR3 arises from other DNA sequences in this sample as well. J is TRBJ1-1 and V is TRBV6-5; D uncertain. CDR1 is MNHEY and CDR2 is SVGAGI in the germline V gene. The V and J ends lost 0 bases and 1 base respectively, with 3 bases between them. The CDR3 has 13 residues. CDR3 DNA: TGTGCCAGCAGTTACTCTAGGAACACTGAAGCTTTCTTT. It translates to CASSYSRNTEAFF.